Listed below are T cell receptor beta chains from one sample, sequenced in a study of a mutant IDH1 vaccine in newly diagnosed glioma. Antigens of these TCRs are unknown. TCRdb's copy holds only in-frame clones and misses some; the assay was immunoSEQ multiplex PCR. The sample has about 40,000 clones; around 83% are singletons. The starting material was PBMCs, obtained from a glioma patient whose treatment included an IDH1 peptide vaccine. These receptors originate from a man aged 35 to 55 with glioma. Each CDR3 is given with its conserved first and last residue. The order of the fields is J gene, V gene, D gene, clone size, CDR3 DNA, CDR3 protein. A D gene is named only where the DNA matches it firmly. Only some rows state a clone size, as once, few, many or a class for expanded clones.

TRBJ2-5,TRBV7-2,TRBD2,NA,TGTGCCAGCAGCTTGCCTAGCGGGAGCCAAGAGACCCAGTACTTC,CASSLPSGSQETQYF
TRBJ2-1,TRBV19,NA,NA,TGTGCCAGTAGTATTTTGCCGGCCGCCTACAATGAGCAGTTCTTC,CASSILPAAYNEQFF
TRBJ1-2,TRBV2,NA,NA,TGTGCCAGCAGTGAAACTGAGAGAGGGGCTGGCTACACCTTC,CASSETERGAGYTF
TRBJ2-2,TRBV5-1,TRBD2,NA,TGCGCCAGCAGCTTACCTAGCGGGAGGAACACCGGGGAGCTGTTTTTT,CASSLPSGRNTGELFF
TRBJ2-3,TRBV5-1,NA,NA,TGCGCCAGCAGCTTGGTCAGCGGCACAGATACGCAGTATTTT,CASSLVSGTDTQYF
TRBJ2-2,TRBV25-1,TRBD2,NA,TGTGCCAGCAGTGAACCTAGCGGGAGGTACGACACCGGGGAGCTGTTTTTT,CASSEPSGRYDTGELFF
TRBJ1-1,TRBV11-2,NA,NA,TGTGCCAGCAGCTTCCCCGGGAACACTGAAGCTTTCTTT,CASSFPGNTEAFF
TRBJ1-1,TRBV13,NA,NA,TGTGCCAGCAGCTCCGACCAGGGACCTGAAGCTTTCTTT,CASSSDQGPEAFF
TRBJ2-1,TRBV5-1,TRBD1,NA,TGCGCCAGCAGCTTGTCCCTTACAGGGGTCACGGGTGGGCAGTTCTTC,CASSLSLTGVTGGQFF
TRBJ1-5,TRBV27,TRBD1,NA,TGTGCCAGCACAAAGACAGGGATTAGCAATCAGCCCCAGCATTTT,CASTKTGISNQPQHF
TRBJ2-6,TRBV6-6,NA,NA,TGTGCCAGCAGGGAACCGGCTGGGTCTGGGGCCAACGTCCTGACTTTC,CASREPAGSGANVLTF
TRBJ2-1,TRBV4-2,TRBD2,NA,TGTGCCAGCAGTCAGAGAACTAGCGGGATAGATGAGCAGTTCTTC,CASSQRTSGIDEQFF
TRBJ2-1,TRBV29-1,TRBD2,NA,TGCAGCGTGTGGGGGCTAGCGGGAGTGGGGTACAATGAGCAGTTCTTC,CSVWGLAGVGYNEQFF
TRBJ2-3,TRBV7-3,NA,NA,TGTGCCAGCAGCCGGGACGGATTACCGACAGATACGCAGTATTTT,CASSRDGLPTDTQYF
TRBJ2-1,TRBV6-1,NA,NA,TGTGCCAGCAGTGAAGCCCATGACAGGGAGGATGAGCAGTTCTTC,CASSEAHDREDEQFF
TRBJ2-1,TRBV5-1,TRBD1,NA,TGCGCCAGCAGCATAACAGGGGGCTCCTACAATGAGCAGTTCTTC,CASSITGGSYNEQFF
TRBJ1-2,TRBV19,TRBD1,NA,TGTGCCAGCTCGTCCCGGGACAGGGCCGGAGGCTACACCTTC,CASSSRDRAGGYTF
TRBJ1-5,TRBV19,NA,NA,TGTGCCAGTATGTGGAGGGGAAGCAATCAGCCCCAGCATTTT,CASMWRGSNQPQHF
TRBJ1-2,TRBV4-1,NA,once,TGCGCCAGCAGCCAAGAAGGCGCAACTAACTATGGCTACACCTTC,CASSQEGATNYGYTF
TRBJ2-3,TRBV5-1,TRBD2,NA,TGCGCCAGCAGCTCGGGAGGAGAAGATACGCAGTATTTT,CASSSGGEDTQYF
TRBJ1-3,TRBV7-8,TRBD1,NA,TGTGCCAGCAGTAGGTTGGACGGGACAGGAGGAAACACCATATATTTT,CASSRLDGTGGNTIYF
TRBJ2-7,TRBV7-6,NA,few,TGTGCCAGCAGTCCCCGGGGCCCTAAAGATGCCTACTCCTACGAGCAGTACTTC,CASSPRGPKDAYSYEQYF
TRBJ1-5,TRBV4-2,NA,NA,TGTGCCAGCAGCCCCCGAGGTGTTTATCAGCCCCAGCATTTT,CASSPRGVYQPQHF
TRBJ1-5,TRBV7-8,NA,medium-sized,TGTGCCAGCAGTTCAGGGGAATATAGCAATCAGCCCCAGCATTTT,CASSSGEYSNQPQHF
TRBJ2-7,TRBV15,TRBD2,NA,TGTGCCACCAGCGAGGACAGGAGACTAGCGGGAGCCGGGGAGCAGTACTTC,CATSEDRRLAGAGEQYF
TRBJ2-7,TRBV10-3,TRBD1,NA,TGTGCCATCAGTGAGGGACAGGTGTTCTACGAGCAGTACTTC,CAISEGQVFYEQYF
TRBJ2-7,TRBV21-1,NA,NA,TGTGCCAGCAGCTCCCCAGGGTGCGCCTACGAGCAGTACTTC,CASSSPGCAYEQYF
TRBJ1-2,TRBV2,TRBD1,NA,TGTGCCATGGGACAGGTGTCATCTGGCTACACCTTC,CAMGQVSSGYTF
TRBJ1-1,TRBV29-1,NA,medium-sized,TGCAGCGTTGTACCCGTGAACACTGAAGCTTTCTTT,CSVVPVNTEAFF
TRBJ1-5,TRBV18,TRBD1,few,TGTGCCAGCTCACGACAGGGGGGAAGCAATCAGCCCCAGCATTTT,CASSRQGGSNQPQHF
TRBJ1-4,TRBV2,NA,NA,TGTGCCAGCAGTGAAGAGGGCAACGCGGGTGAAAAACTGTTTTTT,CASSEEGNAGEKLFF
TRBJ1-1,TRBV5-5,NA,NA,TGTGCCAGCAGCTCGGAATCCTGGGGCACTGAAGCTTTCTTT,CASSSESWGTEAFF
TRBJ2-1,TRBV15,NA,NA,TGTGCCACCAGCAGTAGGAATAACTTCTACAATGAGCAGTTCTTC,CATSSRNNFYNEQFF
TRBJ2-5,TRBV27,TRBD2,NA,TGTGCCAGCAGTTTACAGGGAGGGGAGACCCAGTACTTC,CASSLQGGETQYF
TRBJ2-6,TRBV4-2,NA,NA,TGTGCCAGCAGCCAAGTGGTAGGTTCCTCTGGGGCCAACGTCCTGACTTTC,CASSQVVGSSGANVLTF
TRBJ2-2,TRBV5-4,NA,NA,TGTGCCAGCAGCGCCATCATCAGGGAGAGGGGGGAGCTGTTTTTT,CASSAIIRERGELFF
TRBJ1-4,TRBV20-1,NA,NA,TGCAGTGCCTGGGATGAAAAACTGTTTTTT,CSAWDEKLFF
TRBJ1-4,TRBV28,NA,NA,TGTGCCAGCAGTTTATTGGGTGAAAAACTGTTTTTT,CASSLLGEKLFF
TRBJ1-2,TRBV19,NA,NA,TGTGCCAGTAGTTCAGAACAGACTCCCTATGGCTACACCTTC,CASSSEQTPYGYTF
TRBJ2-7,TRBV6-5,NA,NA,TGTGCCAGCAGTTACGGGGGGTCCGACGAGCAGTACTTC,CASSYGGSDEQYF
TRBJ2-7,TRBV6-1,TRBD2,NA,TGTGCCAGCAGTGATTGGACTAGCAACCCCTACGAGCAGTACTTC,CASSDWTSNPYEQYF
TRBJ2-7,TRBV4-2,NA,NA,TGTGCCAGCAGCCAAGTGCTGAGGGAGACCCTTTCCTACGAGCAGTACTTC,CASSQVLRETLSYEQYF
TRBJ2-1,TRBV21-1,NA,NA,TGTGCCAGCGCCTCCCGCGTGGGGGGGGAGTTCTTC,CASASRVGGEFF
TRBJ2-5,TRBV6-5,NA,once,TGTGCCAGCAGTTACACCCGCATAGAGACCCAGTACTTC,CASSYTRIETQYF
TRBJ2-1,TRBV5-4,NA,once,TGTGCCAGCAGCTTGGTAAGCAGCTCCTACAATGAGCAGTTCTTC,CASSLVSSSYNEQFF
TRBJ1-5,TRBV19,NA,NA,TGTGCCAGTGAGCTGGCGGGGTCCAAGGATCCCCAGCATTTT,CASELAGSKDPQHF
TRBJ2-2,TRBV5-1,NA,NA,TGCGCCAGCCGGTTGTATACGGCCACCGGGGAGCTGTTTTTT,CASRLYTATGELFF
TRBJ2-7,TRBV7-2,TRBD2,NA,TGTGCCAGCAGCTTAGCGGCGGGAGGGCGGTACGAGCAGTACTTC,CASSLAAGGRYEQYF
TRBJ2-7,TRBV5-6,TRBD2,NA,TGTGCCAGCAGCTTGTGGCTAGCGGGAGCCTACGAGCAGTACTTC,CASSLWLAGAYEQYF
TRBJ2-7,TRBV7-2,TRBD2,NA,TGTGCCAGCAGCTTGGGACTAGCGGGAGACGAGCAGTACTTC,CASSLGLAGDEQYF
TRBJ2-3,TRBV9,NA,NA,TGTGCCAGCAGCGTCGGGAGAATGGCAGATACGCAGTATTTT,CASSVGRMADTQYF
TRBJ2-1,TRBV5-5,NA,NA,TGTGCCAGCAGCTTAAACAATGAGCAGTTCTTC,CASSLNNEQFF